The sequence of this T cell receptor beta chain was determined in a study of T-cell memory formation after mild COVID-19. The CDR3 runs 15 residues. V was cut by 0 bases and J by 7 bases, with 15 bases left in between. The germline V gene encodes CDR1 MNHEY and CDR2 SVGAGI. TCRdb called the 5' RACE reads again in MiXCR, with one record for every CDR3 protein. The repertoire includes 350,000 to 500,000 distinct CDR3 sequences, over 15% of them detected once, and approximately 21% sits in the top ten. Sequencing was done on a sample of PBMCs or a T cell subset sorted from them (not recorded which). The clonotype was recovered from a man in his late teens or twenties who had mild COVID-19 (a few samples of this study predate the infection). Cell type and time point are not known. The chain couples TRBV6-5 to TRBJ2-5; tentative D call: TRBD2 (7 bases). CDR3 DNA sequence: TGTGCCAGCAGTTACTCCCCAGGGGAGGGTGGGACCCAGTACTTC. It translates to CASSYSPGEGGTQYF.